This is a list of T cell receptor beta chains from one sample in a study of technical replicates of blood from a handful of donors. Measured with immunoSEQ multiplex PCR; TCRdb has only the in-frame clones, and not every one. This sample has under 85,000 clones; less than 98% occur once, and the top ten carry more than 0.15%. The source material was T cells isolated from PBMCs. These receptors were obtained from a human donor in good health. CDR3s include the opening cysteine and the closing phenylalanine or tryptophan. D genes are given only for firm matches. A clone size is listed for some rows: how often the clone was seen (once, few, many), or a class if it is expanded.

d_call	clone_size	j_call	v_call	cdr3_nt	cdr3_aa
-	-	TRBJ1-4	TRBV10-1	TGCGCCAGCAGTGAGTTCAGACTTGCAACTAATGAAAAACTGTTTTTT	CASSEFRLATNEKLFF
-	-	TRBJ2-3	TRBV2	TGTGCCAGCAACGGGATTAGCACAGATACGCAGTATTTT	CASNGISTDTQYF
TRBD2	-	TRBJ2-5	TRBV7-2	TGTGCCAGCAGCGGGATTAGCGGGGGGGCGACCCAGTACTTC	CASSGISGGATQYF
-	-	TRBJ2-2	TRBV5-6	TGTGCCAGCAGCCGGTGGACCGGGGAGCTGTTTTTT	CASSRWTGELFF
-	-	TRBJ1-3	TRBV7-2	TGTGCCAGCAGCTTAGCACAGGGCCATGGAAACACCATATATTTT	CASSLAQGHGNTIYF
TRBD1	-	TRBJ1-4	TRBV27	TGTGCCAGCAGTTTCCGGACAGGGTATTTTGAAAAACTGTTTTTT	CASSFRTGYFEKLFF
-	-	TRBJ1-2	TRBV28	TGTGCCAGCAGTTTAGAGGGAGGCTACACCTTC	CASSLEGGYTF
-	-	TRBJ1-2	TRBV28	TGTGCCAGCAGTTTAGGTGGGGCCGACTATGGCTACACCTTC	CASSLGGADYGYTF
-	-	TRBJ2-7	TRBV11-2	TGTGCCAGCAGCTTAGTCCCAGGTATCCACGAGCAGTACTTC	CASSLVPGIHEQYF
-	-	TRBJ1-1	TRBV5-1	TGCGCCAGCAGCTTGGTAGGAGAGAACACTGAAGCTTTCTTT	CASSLVGENTEAFF
TRBD1	-	TRBJ2-3	TRBV19	TGTGCCAGTAGTTGGAGGAGACAGGGGGTAAATACGCAGTATTTT	CASSWRRQGVNTQYF
-	-	TRBJ2-7	TRBV6-5	TGTGCCAGCAGTTACTCGTCTCCCCTCTACGAGCAGTACTTC	CASSYSSPLYEQYF
-	-	TRBJ2-7	TRBV11-2	TGTGCCAGCAGCTTAGGGAGTATCGAGGAGGAGCAGTACTTC	CASSLGSIEEEQYF
-	-	TRBJ2-2	TRBV11-2	TGTGCCAGCAGCTTAGATCGGGCCGGGGAGCTGTTTTTT	CASSLDRAGELFF
TRBD2	-	TRBJ2-3	TRBV28	TGTGCCAGCAGCCCAGAGACTAGCGGGTTCTATACGCAGTATTTT	CASSPETSGFYTQYF
-	-	TRBJ1-1	TRBV25-1	TGTGCCAGCAGCCCCTACGACAGAATAAACACTGAAGCTTTCTTT	CASSPYDRINTEAFF
TRBD1	-	TRBJ1-1	TRBV4-1	TGCGCCAGCAGCCCAGGGGACAGTTCAGGGACTGAAGCTTTCTTT	CASSPGDSSGTEAFF
-	-	TRBJ1-2	TRBV30	TGTGCCTGGAGGGTCCGGAGTTACTACACCTTC	CAWRVRSYYTF
-	-	TRBJ1-1	TRBV2	TGTGCCAGCGCAAAGGGAGTGAACACTGAAGCTTTCTTT	CASAKGVNTEAFF
TRBD1	-	TRBJ1-4	TRBV5-1	TGCGCCAGCAGCGGAACGGGACAGAGCAATAATGAAAAACTGTTTTTT	CASSGTGQSNNEKLFF
-	-	TRBJ1-1	TRBV7-9	TGTGCCAGCAGCTTAGGAGCGATAGTCACTGAAGCTTTCTTT	CASSLGAIVTEAFF
TRBD2	-	TRBJ2-1	TRBV11-2	TGTGCCAGCAGCTTAATCCGCGGGAGGGCCTTGTGGGAGCAGTTCTTC	CASSLIRGRALWEQFF
-	-	TRBJ1-6	TRBV19	TGTGCCAGTAGTACTCAGGGGTATAATTCACCCCTCCACTTT	CASSTQGYNSPLHF
TRBD2	-	TRBJ2-7	TRBV13	TGTGCCAGCAGCATTAGCGGGAACTACTCCTACGAGCAGTACTTC	CASSISGNYSYEQYF
-	-	TRBJ2-7	TRBV5-1	TGCGCCAGCAGCCCGGCGAGAGGGACTGGGGGATACGAGCAGTACTTC	CASSPARGTGGYEQYF
-	-	TRBJ2-5	TRBV6-1	TGTGCCAGCAGTGAAAATTATGACCCCTTCAGAGGAGAGACCCAGTACTTC	CASSENYDPFRGETQYF
TRBD2	-	TRBJ2-1	TRBV2	TGTGCCAGCAGTGGCGGGAGGTACGGTGAGCAGTTCTTC	CASSGGRYGEQFF
TRBD2	-	TRBJ2-7	TRBV2	TGTGCCAGCAAGGCTCGGTGGGGTTACGTGACTAGCACCTGGGAGCAGTACTTC	CASKARWGYVTSTWEQYF
-	-	TRBJ1-4	TRBV4-2	TGTGCCAGCAGCCAAGATCAAGCAGGGGCCGGTGAAAAACTGTTTTTT	CASSQDQAGAGEKLFF
TRBD1	-	TRBJ1-4	TRBV7-9	TGTGCCAGCAGCTTTCGACAGGGCCATGAAAAACTGTTTTTT	CASSFRQGHEKLFF
TRBD1	-	TRBJ1-5	TRBV19	TGTGCCAGTAGTTTCAGGGGGGATCAGCCCCAGCATTTT	CASSFRGDQPQHF
-	-	TRBJ1-1	TRBV6-1	TGTGCCAGCAGTGTGTATCAGGGAACAGCTTTCTTT	CASSVYQGTAFF
-	once	TRBJ1-6	TRBV27	TGTGCCAGCAGTTTATTAGGGGGATCCCTCCACTTT	CASSLLGGSLHF
TRBD1	-	TRBJ2-7	TRBV7-9	TGTGCCAGCAGCTTGCCCGGGACAGGGAGCGAGCAGTACTTC	CASSLPGTGSEQYF
-	-	TRBJ1-1	TRBV5-4	TGTGCCAGCAGCTTTTCCGGGTCTGAAGCTTTCTTT	CASSFSGSEAFF
TRBD2	-	TRBJ2-3	TRBV5-4	TGTGCCAGCAGCTTCGCGGGGGTAACGGCGGATACGCAGTATTTT	CASSFAGVTADTQYF